Below, one T cell receptor beta chain is given with its context. Trimming left V 3 bases short and J 0 bases short, with 12 bases between. Germline values: CDR1 MNHEY, CDR2 SMNVEV (reference sequence). CDR3 size: 16 residues. Generated by immunoSEQ multiplex PCR, the TCRdb table keeps only in-frame clones and is missing some. The sample includes 350,000 to 450,000 clones, 80% to 95% of them seen just once. The data derive from a study of control samples from healthy donors and cancer patients. The TCR comes from a man aged 40-49 years with head and neck cancer. This chain connects TRBV27 to TRBJ2-1; the D gene is possibly TRBD1 (6 bases). The specimen sequenced was PBMCs. CDR3 in amino acids: CASSLGTLSSYNEQFF. The CDR3 DNA is TGTGCCAGCAGTTTGGGGACACTCAGCTCCTACAATGAGCAGTTCTTC.